The 3 T cell receptor beta chains presented below share a single source sample, sequenced in a study of cytomegalovirus exposure and HLA in healthy donors. Sequenced by immunoSEQ multiplex PCR; TCRdb stores in-frame clones only, minus some. In the table there are under 250,000 clones, roughly 90% of which are singletons. Sequenced input: PBMCs. The receptors originated from a man aged 18 to 30 in good health and CMV-seropositive.

The chain joins TRBV27 to TRBJ2-3; D remains ambiguous. V lost 5 bases and J 4 bases, leaving 13 bases between the germline ends. CDR3 length: 14 amino acids. Germline CDR1 MNHEY, CDR2 SMNVEV (reference sequence). The DNA for the CDR3 is TGTGCCAGCAGTCCGCATTGGTATTCAGATACGCAGTATTTT. This translates into CASSPHWYSDTQYF.

The V call is TRBV27, the J call TRBJ2-2; D unclear. CDR1 and CDR2 from the germline V gene are MNHEY and SMNVEV (reference sequence). V dropped 8 bases and J dropped 0 bases, with 16 bases sitting between them. This CDR3 is built from 16 residues. Here the CDR3 reads CASRSRRTPNTGELFF. Written as DNA, the CDR3 is TGTGCCAGCCGGTCAAGGCGGACCCCGAACACCGGGGAGCTGTTTTTT.

A remark on this clone: Other nucleotide sequences from this sample produce the same CDR3. This chain joins TRBV2 and TRBJ2-3; TRBD2 might be the D (6 bases). Deletions cut 6 bases from V and 4 bases from J, with 11 bases between. The CDR3 covers 13 residues. Germline V gives CDR1 SNHLY, CDR2 FYNNEI. CDR3 in amino acids: CASSPTSPDTQYF. CDR3 bases: TGTGCCAGCAGCCCGACTAGTCCAGATACGCAGTATTTT.